This T cell receptor (beta chain) was recovered during a study of T cells in Graves' hyperthyroidism and ophthalmopathy. Whole-study findings and limits: Median prediction lead before ophthalmopathy onset was 5 to 7.5 months with the model. Blood also carried most thyroid clonotypes expanded above 0.001.

Researchers took RNA transcripts and amplified the TCR beta CDR3 regions from them. TCR CDR3 regions were first amplified by RT-PCR with HTBI primers. MiXCR, applied by TCRdb to the multiplex PCR reads, yields one record per CDR3 protein. This sample has hundreds of thousands of distinct CDR3 sequences, with under 20% found just once. The V and J ends lost 5 bases and 1 base respectively, with 17 bases between them. CDR1 is MGHRA and CDR2 is YSYEKL in the germline V gene. The CDR3 covers 16 residues. This clonotype has a handful of counts. Its target is not known. Possible read error: a much larger clone is one base away. Exclusion followed for patients with uncontrolled infection, other autoimmune disease, pregnancy or lactation. Diagnosing involved the use of clinical symptoms, serum thyroxine and TRAb, thyroid ultrasound and orbital computed tomography.

The sequenced sample was blood. This sequence joins TRBV4-1 and TRBJ1-1; D is unclear. The receptor was isolated from a woman between 18 and 29 years old with Graves' ophthalmopathy. The CDR3 loop reads CASSEPKKQRNTEAFF. CDR3 coding DNA: TGCGCCAGCAGCGAACCCAAGAAACAGAGGAACACTGAAGCTTTCTTT.